Below, one TCR beta chain is given with its context. Its antigen is unknown. Qualities for individual bases were not recorded, and no much larger clone is one base off. Stable Graves' hyperthyroidism was defined as no progression to ophthalmopathy during 18 months of follow-up. Hyperthyroidism patients were aged 18 to 65 years and newly diagnosed, with disease duration of less than 2 months. Patients with uncontrolled infections, other autoimmune diseases, pregnancy or lactation were excluded. Diagnoses relied on clinical symptoms, serum thyroxine and TRAb, thyroid ultrasound and orbital computed tomography. Ficoll-Paque density gradient centrifugation was used to isolate PBMCs from around 10 ml of fresh peripheral blood. Total RNA was extracted using Trizol reagent, and RNA quality was assessed on an Agilent 2100 Bioanalyzer. The data originate from a study of T cells in Graves' hyperthyroidism and ophthalmopathy (dated by TCRdb to between 2019 and 2020). For the study in its entirety: Peripheral blood was collected at initial diagnosis, before any treatment. To identify distinguishing TCR V-J signatures, a discovery cohort of about a hundred patients was used, comprising 40 to 45 with Graves' ophthalmopathy and some 60 with stable Graves' hyperthyroidism. Prospective prediction of ophthalmopathy was tested in an independent validation cohort of fewer than 20 hyperthyroidism patients and around 16 patients who later progressed to ophthalmopathy. The approximately 97 discovery patients were randomly divided into training and test sets at a 7:3 ratio. Thyroid tissue and blood T-cell repertoires from more than 5 Graves' hyperthyroidism patients were also compared in the study. Once sampling was done, hyperthyroidism patients were given methimazole at a starting dose of 30 mg daily, whereas ophthalmopathy patients were given high-dose intravenous methylprednisolone. TCR Vbeta CDR3 sequencing of roughly 140 peripheral blood samples (roughly 43 ophthalmopathy, 75 or so hyperthyroidism and approximately 17 progressor patients) is reported in the paper.

The research as a whole found: In validation, the model predicted progression to ophthalmopathy with approximately 71% sensitivity and less than 75% specificity, a median of about six months before onset. A 13 V-J signature model separated ophthalmopathy from stable hyperthyroidism, with about 88% sensitivity and about 81% specificity in cross-validation and 80%/75% in testing. Most expanded thyroid clonotypes (frequency above 0.001) were also detected in blood, suggesting blood repertoires may reflect thyroid immune responses. Sample size was not statistically predetermined, and investigators were not blinded to group allocation.

The CDR3 contains 17 residues, cysteine and phenylalanine counted. The kept DNA is CDR3 alone, 51 bases in frame from the first base. V loses 0 bases at its end and J loses 1 base; junction bases beyond the gene matches: 3. The germline V gene (reference sequence) sets CDR1 to MNHNY and CDR2 to SVGAGI. The TCR beta CDR3 regions were amplified from the RNA transcripts. The first round of RT-PCR for the TCR CDR3 was performed with the HTBI primer set and the Qiagen OneStep RT-PCR kit. Libraries were constructed in a second round of multiplex PCR, after which size selection and purification were carried out. Paired-end sequencing of the libraries was performed with 100 bp reads on an Illumina HiSeq2000. In the paper's pipeline: SOAPnuke was used to process the raw data, removing reads that contained adapters or uncalled bases, had a mean Phred below 15, or lacked an exact match to the constant primer or identifier. High-quality paired reads were merged using COPE v1.2.5, and each unique nucleotide sequence was defined as a clonotype. MiTCR v1.1 was used to align the clonotypes against IMGT TRBV, TRBD and TRBJ reference segments. Only V-J combinations with frequency above 0.0001, covering about 99% of repertoires, were analysed. The TCS score was defined as F50 (clonal expansion) divided by E x V (chaos), with BLOSUM62-based TCRdist calculated between CDR3 peptides within each V-J. Welch's t-statistics and random forest reduced approximately 520 V-J features to fewer than 15, which were used in a naive Bayes classifier (R e1071). TCRdb reanalyzed the raw reads on its own, using fastp at Q25 for trimming and MiXCR for clone calling, and kept in-frame beta chains. Rows are combined by CDR3 protein, so each entry shows the most common genes and DNA. The V and J calls were determined by TCRdb, not by the authors. Within this sample are 300,000 to 350,000 distinct CDR3 sequences, with approximately 17% of them counted one time only. The top ten clones comprise approximately 35% of the sample.

The TCR comes from a young man with Graves' hyperthyroidism. The V and J segments used are TRBV6-6 and TRBJ2-6, with TRBD2 matching 7 junction bases. The sample taken for sequencing was blood. The CDR3 here reads CASSYSRGGSGANVLTF. The nucleotides read TGTGCCAGCAGTTACTCACGCGGGGGATCTGGGGCCAACGTCCTGACTTTC.